The present entry profiles one TCR beta chain with its context. These data come from a study of blood T cell repertoires in COVID-19. Original handling: Amplification of reference gene primers was used by the study to estimate nucleated cell counts. Only in-frame clones appear in the TCRdb table, and some are missing; sequencing was by immunoSEQ multiplex PCR. That table supplies the V and J calls and clone size; D and trimming were determined from the DNA. This sample carries roughly 56,000 clones, around 81% of them seen once, and the ten largest clones take 5% to 6%. The receptor's source is a man in his 70s with acute or convalescent COVID-19. What was sequenced was peripheral blood.

CDR3 region: CSVGEGGETQYF. The CDR3 DNA reads as TGCAGCGTTGGGGAGGGCGGGGAGACCCAGTACTTC. The V call is TRBV29-1, the J call TRBJ2-5; 7 nucleotides match TRBD2. Per the germline V gene, CDR1 is SQVTM and CDR2 is ANQGSEA. CDR3 size: 12 residues. The trim removed 4 bases at V and 5 bases at J, leaving 4 bases unmatched.